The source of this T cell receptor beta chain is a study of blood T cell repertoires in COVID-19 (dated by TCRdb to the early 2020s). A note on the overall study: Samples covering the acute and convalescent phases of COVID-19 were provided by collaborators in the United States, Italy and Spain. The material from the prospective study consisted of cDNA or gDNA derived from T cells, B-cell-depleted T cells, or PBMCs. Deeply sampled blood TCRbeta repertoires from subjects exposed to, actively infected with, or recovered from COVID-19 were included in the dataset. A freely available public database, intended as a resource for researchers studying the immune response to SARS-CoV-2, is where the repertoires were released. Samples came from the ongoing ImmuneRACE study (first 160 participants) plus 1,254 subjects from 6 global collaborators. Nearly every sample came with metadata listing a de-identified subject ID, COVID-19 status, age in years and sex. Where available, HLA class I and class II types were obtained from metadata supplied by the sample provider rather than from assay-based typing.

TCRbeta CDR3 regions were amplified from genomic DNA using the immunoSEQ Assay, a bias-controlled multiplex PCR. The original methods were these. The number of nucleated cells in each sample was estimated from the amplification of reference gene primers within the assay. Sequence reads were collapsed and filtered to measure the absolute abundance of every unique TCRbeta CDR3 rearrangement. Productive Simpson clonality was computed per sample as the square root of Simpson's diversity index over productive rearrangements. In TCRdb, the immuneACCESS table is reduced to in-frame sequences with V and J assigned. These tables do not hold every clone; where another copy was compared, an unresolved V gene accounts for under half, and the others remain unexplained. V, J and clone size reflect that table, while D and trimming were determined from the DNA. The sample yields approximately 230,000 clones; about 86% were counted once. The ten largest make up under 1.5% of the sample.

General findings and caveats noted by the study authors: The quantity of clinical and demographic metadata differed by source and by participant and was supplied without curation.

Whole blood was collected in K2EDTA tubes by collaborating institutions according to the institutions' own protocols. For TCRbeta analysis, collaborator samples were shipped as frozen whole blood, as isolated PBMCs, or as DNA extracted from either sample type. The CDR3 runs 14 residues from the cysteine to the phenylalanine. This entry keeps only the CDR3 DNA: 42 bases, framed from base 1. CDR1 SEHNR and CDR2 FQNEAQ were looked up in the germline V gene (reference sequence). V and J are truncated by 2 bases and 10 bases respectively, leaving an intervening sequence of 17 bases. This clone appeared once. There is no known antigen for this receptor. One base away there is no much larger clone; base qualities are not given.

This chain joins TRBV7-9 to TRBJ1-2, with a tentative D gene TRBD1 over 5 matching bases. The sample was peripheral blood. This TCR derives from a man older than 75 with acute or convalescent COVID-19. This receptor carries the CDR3 CASSLLAGRNDYTF. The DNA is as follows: TGTGCCAGCAGCTTACTCGCAGGGCGGAATGACTACACCTTC.